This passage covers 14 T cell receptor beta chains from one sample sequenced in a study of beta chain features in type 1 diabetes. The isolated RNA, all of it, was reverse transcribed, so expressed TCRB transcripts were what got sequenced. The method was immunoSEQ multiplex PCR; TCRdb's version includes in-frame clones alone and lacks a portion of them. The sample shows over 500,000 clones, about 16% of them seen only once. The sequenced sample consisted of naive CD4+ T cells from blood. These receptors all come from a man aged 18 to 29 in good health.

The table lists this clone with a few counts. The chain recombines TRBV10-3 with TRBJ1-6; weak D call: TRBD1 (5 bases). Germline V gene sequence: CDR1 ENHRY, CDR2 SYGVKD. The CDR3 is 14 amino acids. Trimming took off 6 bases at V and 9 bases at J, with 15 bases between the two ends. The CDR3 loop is CAIRAQEDFSPLHF. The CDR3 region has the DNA TGTGCCATCAGGGCACAGGAGGACTTTTCACCCCTCCACTTT.

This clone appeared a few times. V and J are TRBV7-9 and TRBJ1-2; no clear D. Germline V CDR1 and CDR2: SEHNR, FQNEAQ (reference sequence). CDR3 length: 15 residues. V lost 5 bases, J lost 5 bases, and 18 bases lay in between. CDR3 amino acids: CASSPLEAQAYGYTF. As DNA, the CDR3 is TGTGCCAGCAGCCCCCTCGAGGCGCAGGCATATGGCTACACCTTC. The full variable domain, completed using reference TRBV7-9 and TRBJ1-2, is DTGVSQNPRHKITKRGQNVTFRCDPISEHNRLYWYRQTLGQGPEFLTYFQNEAQLEKSRLLSDRFSAERPKGSFSTLEIQRTEQGDSAMYLCASSPLEAQAYGYTFGSGTRLTVV.

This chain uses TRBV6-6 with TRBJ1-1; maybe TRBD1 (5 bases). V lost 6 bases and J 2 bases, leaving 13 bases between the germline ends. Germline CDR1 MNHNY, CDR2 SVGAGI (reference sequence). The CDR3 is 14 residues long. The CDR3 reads CASSPVGPNTEAFF. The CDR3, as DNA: TGTGCCAGCAGCCCCGTGGGGCCAAACACTGAAGCTTTCTTT.

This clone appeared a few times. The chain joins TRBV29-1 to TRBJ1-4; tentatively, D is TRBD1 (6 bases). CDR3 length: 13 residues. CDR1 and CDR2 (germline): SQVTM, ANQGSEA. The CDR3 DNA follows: TGCAGTGCCCAATTGGGGGCGTCGGAAAAACTGTTTTTT. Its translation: CSAQLGASEKLFF.

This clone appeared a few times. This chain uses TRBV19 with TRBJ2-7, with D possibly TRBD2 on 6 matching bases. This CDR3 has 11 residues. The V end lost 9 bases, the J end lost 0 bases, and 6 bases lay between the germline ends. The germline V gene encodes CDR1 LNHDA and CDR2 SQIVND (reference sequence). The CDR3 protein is CASGGSYEQYF. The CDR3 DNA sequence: TGTGCCAGCGGGGGCTCCTACGAGCAGTACTTC.

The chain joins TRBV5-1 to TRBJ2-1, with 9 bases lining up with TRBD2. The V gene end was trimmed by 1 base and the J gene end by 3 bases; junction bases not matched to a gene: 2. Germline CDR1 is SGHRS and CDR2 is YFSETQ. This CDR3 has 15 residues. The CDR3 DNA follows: TGCGCCAGCAGCTTGAGTAGCGGGAGCTACAATGAGCAGTTCTTC. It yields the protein CASSLSSGSYNEQFF.

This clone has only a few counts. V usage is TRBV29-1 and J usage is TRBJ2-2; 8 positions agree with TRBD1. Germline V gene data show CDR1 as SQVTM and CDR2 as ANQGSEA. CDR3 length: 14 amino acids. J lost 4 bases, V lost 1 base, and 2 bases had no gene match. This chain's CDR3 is CSVEGTGSTGELFF. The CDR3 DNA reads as TGCAGCGTTGAAGGGACAGGGTCCACCGGGGAGCTGTTTTTT.

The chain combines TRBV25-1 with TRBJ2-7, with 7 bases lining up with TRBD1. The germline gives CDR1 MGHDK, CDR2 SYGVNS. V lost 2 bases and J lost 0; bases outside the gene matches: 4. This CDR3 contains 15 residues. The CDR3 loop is CASSETTGVSYEQYF. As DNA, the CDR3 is TGTGCCAGCAGTGAAACTACAGGGGTCTCCTACGAGCAGTACTTC.

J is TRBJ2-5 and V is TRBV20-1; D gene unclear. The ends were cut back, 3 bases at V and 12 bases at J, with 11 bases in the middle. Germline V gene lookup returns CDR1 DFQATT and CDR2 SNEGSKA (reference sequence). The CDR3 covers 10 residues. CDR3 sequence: CSARGSIEYF. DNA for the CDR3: TGCAGTGCTAGGGGCAGCATTGAGTACTTC.

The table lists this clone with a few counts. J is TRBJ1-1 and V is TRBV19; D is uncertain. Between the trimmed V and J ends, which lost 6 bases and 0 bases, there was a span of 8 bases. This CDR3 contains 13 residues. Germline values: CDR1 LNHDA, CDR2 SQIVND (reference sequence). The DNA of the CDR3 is TGTGCCAGTAGCGGCCCGCTGAACACTGAAGCTTTCTTT. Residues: CASSGPLNTEAFF.

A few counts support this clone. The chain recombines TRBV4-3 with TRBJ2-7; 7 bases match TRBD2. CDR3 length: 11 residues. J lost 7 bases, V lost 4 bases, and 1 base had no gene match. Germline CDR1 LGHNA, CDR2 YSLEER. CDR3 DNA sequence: TGCGCCAGCAGCCGGGGAGGGGAGCAGTACTTC. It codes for CASSRGGEQYF.

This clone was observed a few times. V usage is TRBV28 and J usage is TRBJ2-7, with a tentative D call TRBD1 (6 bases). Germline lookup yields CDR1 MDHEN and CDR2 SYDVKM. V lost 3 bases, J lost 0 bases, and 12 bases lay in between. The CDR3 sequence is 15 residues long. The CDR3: CASSLFRTASYEQYF. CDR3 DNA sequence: TGTGCCAGCAGTTTGTTTAGGACAGCCTCCTACGAGCAGTACTTC.

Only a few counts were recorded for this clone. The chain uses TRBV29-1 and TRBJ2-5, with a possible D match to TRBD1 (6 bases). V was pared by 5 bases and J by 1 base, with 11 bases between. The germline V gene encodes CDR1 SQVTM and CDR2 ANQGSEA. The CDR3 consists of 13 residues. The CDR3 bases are TGCAGCGTTTCTGGGACAAGCCAAGAGACCCAGTACTTC. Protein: CSVSGTSQETQYF.

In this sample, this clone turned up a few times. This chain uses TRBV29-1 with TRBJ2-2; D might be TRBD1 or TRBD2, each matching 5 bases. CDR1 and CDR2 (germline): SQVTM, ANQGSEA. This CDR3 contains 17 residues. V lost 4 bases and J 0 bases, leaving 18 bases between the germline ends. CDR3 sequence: CSVVRDQISSNTGELFF. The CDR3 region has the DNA TGCAGCGTTGTCAGGGACCAAATCAGCTCGAACACCGGGGAGCTGTTTTTT.